The 7 T cell receptor beta chains reported below all come from one sample, sequenced in a study of identifying expanded T cells in peripheral blood. This table comes from immunoSEQ multiplex PCR, and its TCRdb copy is limited to in-frame clones, with some not included. The sample lists 100,000 or so clones; about 83% were seen once. Source material: blood. Receptors originate from a person aged 18-69 years in good health.

Note on this clone: Other DNA sequences in the sample encode the same CDR3. The chain uses TRBV4-2 and TRBJ2-1; D is perhaps TRBD1 or TRBD2 (5 bases each). The germline gives CDR1 LGHNA, CDR2 YNFKEQ. V was pared by 3 bases and J by 4 bases, with 10 bases between. This CDR3 is 14 amino acids long. CDR3 protein: CASSHGTDYNEQFF. DNA for the CDR3: TGTGCCAGCAGCCACGGGACGGATTACAATGAGCAGTTCTTC.

Written as DNA, the CDR3 is TGTGCCAGCAGCTTGTCAACAGGTTCACCCCTCCACTTT. It translates to CASSLSTGSPLHF. The chain recombines TRBV11-2 with TRBJ1-6, with D perhaps matching TRBD1 (5 bases). Trimming took 3 bases from V and 9 from J, leaving 9 bases between them. From germline, CDR1 is SGHAT and CDR2 FQNNGV. The CDR3 extends over 13 amino acids.

The V gene is TRBV7-8, the J gene TRBJ2-5, with D possibly matching TRBD1 (6 bases). The germline V gene encodes CDR1 SGHVS and CDR2 FQNEAQ. This CDR3 region has 12 residues. The V gene lost 7 bases and the J gene lost 6 bases, with 12 bases spanning the gap. Here the CDR3 reads CASTPGTKTQYF. The CDR3 DNA reads TGTGCCAGCACCCCAGGGACAAAGACCCAGTACTTC.

V gene TRBV28 combines with J gene TRBJ2-7; 13 bases match TRBD2. V lost 7 bases and J lost 2; bases outside the gene matches: 8. Germline loops: CDR1 MDHEN, CDR2 SYDVKM. The CDR3 covers 16 residues. CDR3 coding DNA: TGTGCCAGCACCCCCCGACTAGCGGGGGGTCCCTACGAGCAGTACTTC. Its translation is CASTPRLAGGPYEQYF.

This sequence joins TRBV7-2 and TRBJ2-3; TRBD2 aligns across 10 bases. V was pared by 3 bases and J by 4 bases, with 7 bases of the junction left unmatched. Germline-derived CDR1 and CDR2 are SGHTA and FQGNSA. This CDR3 has 16 residues. The CDR3 DNA reads as TGTGCCAGCAGCTTCCTTAGCGGGGGGCGGGCAGATACGCAGTATTTT. It translates to CASSFLSGGRADTQYF.

The chain joins TRBV27 to TRBJ2-3, with TRBD2 matching 7 bases. The CDR3 sequence is 15 residues long. V shed 5 bases, J shed 2 bases, and the junction held 7 bases outside the gene matches. Germline values: CDR1 MNHEY, CDR2 SMNVEV (reference sequence). CDR3 residues: CASSRAGPYTDTQYF. CDR3 DNA sequence: TGTGCCAGCAGTCGAGCGGGGCCCTACACAGATACGCAGTATTTT.

This clone was seen more than once but under ten times. The rearrangement uses TRBV10-2 and TRBJ1-2, with no clear D. The germline V gene encodes CDR1 WSHSY and CDR2 SAAADI. Trimming cost V 6 bases and J 6 bases, with 14 bases left between them. This CDR3 has 13 residues. The DNA for the CDR3 is TGCGCCAGCAGGCTGGGTCCCGGGGATGGCTACACCTTC. It codes for CASRLGPGDGYTF.